This T cell receptor (beta chain) was identified in a study of blood T cell repertoires in COVID-19. Study summary: Collection of acute and convalescent COVID-19 samples took place in the United States, Italy and Spain. The cDNA or gDNA used as material had been derived from T cells, B-cell-depleted T cells, or PBMCs.

The authors' processing: Amplification from reference gene primers served as the basis for estimated nucleated cell counts. Assay used: immunoSEQ multiplex PCR; TCRdb lists only in-frame clones, some missing. D and trimming come from the DNA, and the V and J calls and clone size come from that table. The sample yields roughly 120,000 clones, approximately 84% seen once. The CDR3 contains 12 residues. The V gene lost 6 bases and the J gene lost 4 bases, with 9 bases spanning the gap. Germline CDR1 reads KGHSH; CDR2 reads LQKENI. This clone has just a few counts. V gene TRBV18 combines with J gene TRBJ2-5; D may be TRBD1 (5 bases). The TCR originated in a man between 65 and 79 years old with active or convalescent COVID-19. What was sequenced was peripheral blood. CDR3 amino acids: CASSPRAETQYF. In nucleotides, the CDR3 is TGTGCCAGCTCGCCCAGGGCAGAGACCCAGTACTTC. Together with reference TRBV18 and TRBJ2-5, the CDR3 gives the full variable domain: NAGVMQNPRHLVRRRGQEARLRCSPMKGHSHVYWYRQLPEEGLKFMVYLQKENIIDESGMPKERFSAEFPKEGPSILRIQQVVRGDSAAYFCASSPRAETQYFGPGTRLLVL.